One TCR beta chain is described in this entry. Antigen specificity is unknown. The V end lost 1 base, the J end lost 3 bases, and 13 bases lay between the germline ends. This CDR3 spans 15 amino acids. Germline CDR1 is LGHNA and CDR2 is YSLEER. This record belongs to a study of T cell responses to AZD1222 COVID-19 vaccine. Study-level results: The study identified only 6 or 7 AZD1222 recipients as seropositive at baseline.

Here immunoSEQ multiplex PCR was the method, and the copy in TCRdb shows in-frame clones only, minus some. Here the sample spans under 200,000 clones, around 93% being singletons. The sample was peripheral blood, taken on day 0 of AZD1222 vaccination. This clonotype originated in an adult in good health. J is TRBJ2-7 and V is TRBV4-3; D possibly corresponds to TRBD2 (5 bases). The CDR3 protein is CASSQALGLNYEQYF. The CDR3 region has the DNA TGCGCCAGCAGCCAAGCCTTAGGACTGAACTACGAGCAGTACTTC.